The 20 T cell receptor beta chains below were found in one sample sequenced in a study of control samples from healthy donors and cancer patients. Sequenced by immunoSEQ multiplex PCR; TCRdb stores in-frame clones only, minus some. The table has some 66,000 clones, roughly 85% seen once. The sample taken for sequencing was blood. All receptors come from a middle-aged man in good health.

This clone has a handful of counts. V gene TRBV6-2 or TRBV6-3 combines with J gene TRBJ2-2; TRBD2 matches 7 bases. Losses at the gene ends were 1 base for V and 5 bases for J; bases not matched to a gene: 10. The CDR3 consists of 17 residues. From germline, CDR1 is MNHEY and CDR2 SVGEGT. The CDR3 reads CASSYFSRREQTGELFF. The CDR3 DNA reads TGTGCCAGCAGTTACTTTTCGAGGCGGGAGCAGACCGGGGAGCTGTTTTTT.

The chain combines TRBV6-2 or TRBV6-3 with TRBJ2-5; a weak D match, TRBD2 (6 bases). The V gene lost 6 bases and the J gene lost 0 bases, with 8 bases spanning the gap. The CDR3 runs 13 residues. Germline CDR1 reads MNHEY; CDR2 reads SVGEGT. The CDR3 reads CASSRDYQETQYF. Here the CDR3 DNA reads TGTGCCAGCAGCCGGGACTACCAAGAGACCCAGTACTTC.

In this sample, this clone turned up many times. The chain uses TRBV2 and TRBJ2-3; 7 bases are shared with TRBD2. Looked up from germline, CDR1 is SNHLY and CDR2 is FYNNEI. This CDR3 is 18 amino acids long. V shed 4 bases and J 0 bases; nucleotides not matched to a gene: 13. As DNA, the CDR3 is TGTGCCAGCAGTGTCCCCCGGGGGGAAGGATCTAGCACAGATACGCAGTATTTT. It is translated as CASSVPRGEGSSTDTQYF.

The V and J genes are TRBV6-4 and TRBJ1-5; D perhaps matches TRBD1 (6 bases). This CDR3 is built from 15 residues. V was clipped by 6 bases and J by 5 bases, with 17 bases between them. Looked up from germline, CDR1 is MRHNA and CDR2 is SNTAGT. CDR3 sequence reads: CASRRPQGEDQPQHF. CDR3 coding DNA: TGTGCCAGCAGACGACCACAGGGAGAGGATCAGCCCCAGCATTTT.

The chain employs TRBV20-1 and TRBJ2-1, with 7 bases lining up with TRBD2. This CDR3 is built from 14 residues. Trimming took 3 bases from V and 4 from J; bases not matched to a gene: 6. Germline V gene lookup returns CDR1 DFQATT and CDR2 SNEGSKA (reference sequence). CDR3 sequence (DNA): TGCAGTGCTAGTAGGGAGGGCCGGTACAATGAGCAGTTCTTC. This encodes CSASREGRYNEQFF.

J is TRBJ2-2 and V is TRBV2; either TRBD1 or TRBD2 may supply D (5 bases each). Germline V CDR1 and CDR2: SNHLY, FYNNEI. The CDR3 consists of 14 residues. The V end lost 5 bases, the J end lost 6 bases, and 13 bases lay between the germline ends. CDR3 sequence (DNA): TGTGCCAGCAGTACCGGGACCCTACCCGGGGAGCTGTTTTTT. This sequence encodes CASSTGTLPGELFF.

The V and J genes are TRBV27 and TRBJ1-5, with no clear D. Germline values: CDR1 MNHEY, CDR2 SMNVEV (reference sequence). Trimming stripped 7 bases from V and 8 bases from J, with 18 bases between. CDR3 length: 14 residues. CDR3 DNA: TGTGCCAGCACCCATGGCCCCGATTGGGAGCCCCAGCATTTT. Translation gives CASTHGPDWEPQHF.

This clone has more than one count but fewer than ten. The genes are TRBV7-2 and TRBJ1-2, with 8 bases aligning to TRBD1. Trimming cost V 3 bases and J 5 bases; bases outside gene matches: 8. This CDR3 region has 15 residues. The germline gives CDR1 SGHTA, CDR2 FQGNSA. The CDR3 loop reads CASSFSLTGEYGYTF. CDR3 DNA: TGTGCCAGCAGCTTTTCTTTGACAGGGGAGTATGGCTACACCTTC.

The genes are TRBV4-1 and TRBJ2-1, with 7 bases identical to TRBD1. This CDR3 comprises 17 residues. V lost 1 base, J lost 5 bases, and 11 bases stayed unmatched. The germline V gene encodes CDR1 MGHRA and CDR2 YSYEKL. The CDR3 DNA follows: TGCGCCAGCAGCCAAGCCCTATATCGGCAGGGGGACAATGAGCAGTTCTTC. Translation: CASSQALYRQGDNEQFF.

The CDR3 region has the DNA TGTGCCTGGAGTGTAAAATTGGGACAGGGAAATCAGCCCCAGCATTTT. This translates into CAWSVKLGQGNQPQHF. The chain combines TRBV30 with TRBJ1-5; 9 positions agree with TRBD1. CDR1 GTSNPN and CDR2 SVGIG come from the germline V gene (reference sequence). The length of the CDR3 is 16 residues. The trim removed 0 bases at V and 4 bases at J, leaving 7 bases unmatched.

V is TRBV28 and J is TRBJ1-3; D is unresolved. Between the trimmed V and J ends, which lost 3 bases and 0 bases, there was a span of 6 bases. This CDR3 is built from 14 residues. From germline, CDR1 is MDHEN and CDR2 SYDVKM. CDR3 residues: CASSFMASGNTIYF. In DNA form, the CDR3 reads TGTGCCAGCAGTTTTATGGCCTCTGGAAACACCATATATTTT.

The V and J genes are TRBV27 and TRBJ1-5, with a weak D call TRBD1 (5 bases). The CDR3 has 15 amino acids. CDR1 and CDR2 from the germline V gene are MNHEY and SMNVEV (reference sequence). V was trimmed by 10 bases and J by 0 bases, leaving 16 bases between them. In DNA form, the CDR3 reads TGTGCCAACGAGACTAGGGGATATAGCAATCAGCCCCAGCATTTT. It translates to CANETRGYSNQPQHF.

The V call is TRBV4-1, the J call TRBJ2-7; perhaps D is TRBD1 or TRBD2 (5 bases each). The germline CDR1 and CDR2 sequences are MGHRA and YSYEKL. The CDR3 consists of 15 residues. Trimming left V 0 bases short and J 5 bases short, with 14 bases between. The CDR3 DNA reads as TGCGCCAGCAGCCAAGATAGGACAAGAGGGCACGAGCAGTACTTC. Translation: CASSQDRTRGHEQYF.

Comments on this clone: Other DNA sequences in the sample encode the same CDR3. J is TRBJ2-7 and V is TRBV4-3, with 7 nucleotides matching TRBD2. Germline assignment: CDR1 LGHNA and CDR2 YSLEER. The CDR3 has 15 residues. Losses at the gene ends were 0 bases for V and 3 bases for J; bases not matched to a gene: 5. The CDR3 DNA is TGCGCCAGCAGCCAAGATCGGGCTAGCGGCTACGAGCAGTACTTC. It encodes CASSQDRASGYEQYF.

The J gene is TRBJ2-7, the V gene TRBV2, with D unclear. The germline V and J ends were trimmed by 6 bases and 1 base, with 10 bases remaining between them. The CDR3 sequence is 13 residues long. Germline loops: CDR1 SNHLY, CDR2 FYNNEI. The CDR3 reads CASRAGASYEQYF. The CDR3 bases are TGTGCCAGCAGGGCAGGAGCTTCCTACGAGCAGTACTTC.

The V and J genes are TRBV2 and TRBJ2-7, with 12 bases identical to TRBD2. Germline V CDR1 and CDR2: SNHLY, FYNNEI. This CDR3 region has 15 residues. With V trimmed by 6 bases and J by 3 bases, 6 bases remained unmatched. The CDR3 reads CASRRGLAGFYEQYF. The CDR3 DNA reads TGTGCCAGCAGGAGAGGACTAGCGGGATTCTACGAGCAGTACTTC.

This chain joins TRBV28 and TRBJ2-7; 11 bases align to TRBD2. This CDR3 region has 15 residues. Germline CDR1 reads MDHEN; CDR2 reads SYDVKM. V gave up 4 bases and J gave up 7 bases; unmatched junction bases: 9. The CDR3 loop reads CASSSPGTSGGEQYF. As DNA, the CDR3 is TGTGCCAGCAGTTCGCCCGGGACTAGCGGAGGTGAGCAGTACTTC. Filled out from reference TRBV28 and TRBJ2-7, the complete variable domain reads DVKVTQSSRYLVKRTGEKVFLECVQDMDHENMFWYRQDPGLGLRLIYFSYDVKMKEKGDIPEGYSVSREKKERFSLILESASTNQTSMYLCASSSPGTSGGEQYFGPGTRLTVT.

The chain combines TRBV7-9 with TRBJ1-4; maybe TRBD1 (5 bases). The CDR3 has 16 amino acids. CDR1 is SEHNR and CDR2 is FQNEAQ in the germline V gene (reference sequence). V was shortened by 4 bases and J by 6 bases, with 18 bases between the two germline ends. The CDR3 region has the DNA TGTGCCAGCAGCTCCCCGTTCAGGGAAAGGGATGAAAAACTGTTTTTT. Translated, it gives CASSSPFRERDEKLFF. The complete variable domain, with remaining parts taken from reference TRBV7-9 and TRBJ1-4, reads DTGVSQNPRHKITKRGQNVTFRCDPISEHNRLYWYRQTLGQGPEFLTYFQNEAQLEKSRLLSDRFSAERPKGSFSTLEIQRTEQGDSAMYLCASSSPFRERDEKLFFGSGTQLSVL.

This clone has only one observation. The chain employs TRBV9 and TRBJ2-5, with D perhaps matching TRBD1 (8 bases). Deletions cut 4 bases from V and 4 bases from J, with 14 bases between. Germline V gene sequence: CDR1 SGDLS, CDR2 YYNGEE. The CDR3 sequence is 14 residues long. This CDR3 is CASSPTGGVETQYF. The DNA for the CDR3 is TGTGCCAGCAGCCCCACAGGGGGGGTAGAGACCCAGTACTTC.

CDR3 DNA: TGTGCCAGCAGTGAAAGGGCTAGCGGGGCCTACGAGCAGTACTTC. Protein sequence: CASSERASGAYEQYF. The chain recombines TRBV6-1 with TRBJ2-7, with 9 bases fitting TRBD2. CDR3 length equals 15 residues. J gave up 2 bases and V 2 bases, and 4 bases lay outside the gene matches. Germline values: CDR1 MNHNS, CDR2 SASEGT.